The source of this T cell receptor beta chain is a study of cytomegalovirus exposure and HLA in healthy donors. Study-level findings and limits: Associated with cytomegalovirus, according to the listing, were 150 to 200 TCR beta chains.

This clone was detected once. Its target is unknown. Germline CDR1 and CDR2: MNHNS and SASEGT. CDR3 size: 15 residues. Trimming pared 1 base from V and 1 base from J, leaving 8 bases between. Amplification used 60 Vbeta primers and 13 Jbeta primers. In the original processing: Per a later analysis, the number of unique TCR beta chains was roughly 80 million, of which roughly 10 million were shared. The repertoire was sequenced with immunoSEQ multiplex PCR; TCRdb's copy has only in-frame clones and lacks some. V and J calls and clone size follow that table, whereas D and trimming were derived from the DNA. The table lists about 120,000 clones, 77% of them singletons.

The chain joins TRBV6-1 to TRBJ1-3, with D unclear. Sequenced material: PBMCs. The sequence came from a man aged 40-49 years in good health and CMV-seropositive. CDR3 DNA: TGTGCCAGCAGTGAAGAAGGAGGTTCTGGAAACACCATATATTTT. The encoded protein is CASSEEGGSGNTIYF.